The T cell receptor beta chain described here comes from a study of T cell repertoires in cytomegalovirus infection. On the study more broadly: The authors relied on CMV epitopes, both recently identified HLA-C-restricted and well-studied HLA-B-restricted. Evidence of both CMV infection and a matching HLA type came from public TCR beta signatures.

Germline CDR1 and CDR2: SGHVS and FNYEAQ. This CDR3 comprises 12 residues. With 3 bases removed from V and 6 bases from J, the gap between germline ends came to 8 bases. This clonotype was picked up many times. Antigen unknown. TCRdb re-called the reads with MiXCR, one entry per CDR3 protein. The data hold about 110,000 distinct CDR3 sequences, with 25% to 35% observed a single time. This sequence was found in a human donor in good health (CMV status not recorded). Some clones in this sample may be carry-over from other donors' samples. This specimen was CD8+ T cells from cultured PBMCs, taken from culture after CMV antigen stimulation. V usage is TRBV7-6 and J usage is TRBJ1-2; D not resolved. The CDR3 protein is CASSLDGDGYTF. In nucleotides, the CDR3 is TGTGCCAGCAGCTTGGACGGCGATGGCTACACCTTC.